Presented here are 25 T cell receptor beta chains from one specimen sequenced in a study of blood T cell repertoires in COVID-19. Produced via immunoSEQ multiplex PCR; TCRdb's table is partial and in-frame only. The sample shows approximately 220,000 clones, approximately 86% of them seen only once. The sample taken for sequencing was peripheral blood. These receptor sequences come from a man in his forties with acute or convalescent COVID-19.

The chain is built from TRBV5-5 and TRBJ2-5; 8 bases agree with TRBD1. Unmatched junction bases numbered 6, after V lost 1 base and J lost 4 bases. Germline V gene data show CDR1 as SGHKS and CDR2 as YYEKEE (reference sequence). CDR3 size: 15 residues. The CDR3 DNA sequence: TGTGCCAGCAGCTTGCAGGGGGCATGGAGAGAGACCCAGTACTTC. Its translation is CASSLQGAWRETQYF. Complete variable domain (other parts from reference TRBV5-5 and TRBJ2-5): DAGVTQSPTHLIKTRGQQVTLRCSPISGHKSVSWYQQVLGQGPQFIFQYYEKEERGRGNFPDRFSARQFPNYSSELNVNALLLGDSALYLCASSLQGAWRETQYFGPGTRLLVL.

V is TRBV5-1 and J is TRBJ2-7; D not resolved. V lost 0 bases, J lost 1 base, and 11 bases lay in between. The germline V gene has CDR1 SGHRS and CDR2 YFSETQ. The CDR3 sequence is 15 residues long. CDR3 amino acids: CASSLDSTLSYEQYF. CDR3 nucleotide sequence: TGCGCCAGCAGCTTGGACAGTACCCTTTCCTACGAGCAGTACTTC.

V and J are TRBV18 and TRBJ2-3; 11 bases fit TRBD1. The V segment lost 0 bases and the J segment 0 bases; nucleotides outside the gene matches: 14. This CDR3 spans 21 amino acids. From germline, CDR1 is KGHSH and CDR2 LQKENI. In DNA form, the CDR3 reads TGTGCCAGCTCACCACCCTGGGGACAGGGGGGCAAACCTTCCAGCACAGATACGCAGTATTTT. This sequence encodes CASSPPWGQGGKPSSTDTQYF.

This clone has only a few counts. This chain connects TRBV20-1 to TRBJ1-1, with 9 nucleotides matching TRBD1. CDR1 is DFQATT, CDR2 SNEGSKA, per germline (reference sequence). Unmatched junction bases numbered 9, after V lost 3 bases and J lost 1 base. The CDR3 has 16 amino acids. CDR3 loop: CSASPPGTGRNTEAFF. The DNA for the CDR3 is TGCAGTGCTAGTCCGCCCGGGACAGGGAGGAACACTGAAGCTTTCTTT.

The chain has TRBV7-9 and TRBJ1-4, with a weak D call TRBD1 (5 bases). The CDR3 spans 14 residues. The ends were cut back, 4 bases at V and 4 bases at J, with 10 bases in the middle. Germline CDR1 is SEHNR and CDR2 is FQNEAQ (reference sequence). Here the CDR3 reads CASSSQGLNEKLFF. The CDR3, as DNA: TGTGCCAGCAGCTCCCAGGGCCTTAATGAAAAACTGTTTTTT.

The DNA of the CDR3 is TGTGCCAGCAGTGAACTTGGTAGCGGGATCTTTTACAATGAGCAGTTCTTC. It codes for CASSELGSGIFYNEQFF. The V and J genes are TRBV2 and TRBJ2-1; 8 bases match TRBD2. The V segment lost 2 bases and the J segment 4 bases; nucleotides outside the gene matches: 10. This CDR3 has 17 amino acids. Germline V gives CDR1 SNHLY, CDR2 FYNNEI.

This clone was observed once. The chain recombines TRBV3-1 (or the pseudogene TRBV3-2) with TRBJ1-5; no clear D. In germline, CDR1 is LGHDT, CDR2 YNNKEL (reference sequence). The CDR3 length is 14 residues. V was cut by 2 bases and J by 4 bases, with 9 bases left in between. CDR3 DNA: TGTGCCAGCAGCCAAAGACTGCTAAATCAGCCCCAGCATTTT. Amino acid sequence: CASSQRLLNQPQHF.

This clone was counted between two and nine times. The V and J genes are TRBV3-1 (or the pseudogene TRBV3-2) and TRBJ1-5; 12 bases are a match to TRBD1. V trimming: 5 bases; J trimming: 1 base; junction bases outside the gene matches: 9. This CDR3 region has 18 residues. Germline V gives CDR1 LGHDT, CDR2 YNNKEL (reference sequence). DNA for the CDR3: TGTGCCAGCAGCGCCGGGACAGGGGGCCCGGGCAGCAATCAGCCCCAGCATTTT. Protein: CASSAGTGGPGSNQPQHF.

J is TRBJ2-5 and V is TRBV18; tentative D call: TRBD1 (7 bases). The V gene's germline CDR1 is KGHSH and CDR2 LQKENI. V was shortened by 4 bases and J by 2 bases, with 23 bases between the two germline ends. The CDR3 runs 18 residues. The CDR3 region is CASSLSGQPRGRQETQYF. In DNA, the CDR3 is TGTGCCAGCTCACTCTCGGGACAGCCCCGGGGGCGGCAAGAGACCCAGTACTTC.

The rearrangement uses TRBV10-3 and TRBJ2-2; D possibly corresponds to TRBD1 (6 bases). Germline lookup yields CDR1 ENHRY and CDR2 SYGVKD. The CDR3 sequence is 15 residues long. Trimming removed 5 bases at V and 6 bases at J, with 16 bases between. The CDR3 reads CAISNPTGSAGELFF. CDR3 nucleotides: TGTGCCATCAGTAATCCGACAGGATCGGCCGGGGAGCTGTTTTTT.

This chain links TRBV24-1 with TRBJ2-1; 9 bases fit TRBD1. Trimming at V came to 2 bases and at J to 7 bases, leaving 14 bases not matched to a gene. CDR1 is KGHDR, CDR2 SFDVKD, per germline. The CDR3 spans 18 residues. The CDR3 loop reads CATSDYSSGQGLPNEQFF. The CDR3 coding sequence is TGTGCCACCAGTGATTATAGTAGTGGACAGGGGCTCCCAAATGAGCAGTTCTTC.

This sequence joins TRBV9 and TRBJ2-7; TRBD2 aligns across 8 bases. Trimming at V came to 3 bases and at J to 5 bases, leaving 7 bases not matched to a gene. Germline V gene lookup returns CDR1 SGDLS and CDR2 YYNGEE. The CDR3 runs to 14 residues. The CDR3 bases are TGTGCCAGCAGCGACGGCGGGGGGCTCCACGAGCAGTACTTC. It encodes CASSDGGGLHEQYF.

This clone was counted between two and nine times. This chain uses TRBV27 with TRBJ2-6; the D gene is possibly TRBD2 (5 bases). CDR3 length: 16 residues. Germline CDR1 is MNHEY and CDR2 is SMNVEV (reference sequence). Trimming left V 4 bases short and J 4 bases short, with 14 bases between. As DNA, the CDR3 is TGTGCCAGCAGTTCCTCAAAGCGGACCGGGGCCAACGTCCTGACTTTC. It codes for CASSSSKRTGANVLTF.

DNA of the CDR3: TGTGCCAGCAGGGTCCGAATCGGGACAGCCTACGAGCAGTACTTC. This gives the protein CASRVRIGTAYEQYF. This rearrangement joins TRBV3-1 (or the pseudogene TRBV3-2) to TRBJ2-7; the match to TRBD1 covers 7 bases. The V gene's germline CDR1 is LGHDT and CDR2 YNNKEL (reference sequence). V trimming: 6 bases; J trimming: 2 bases; junction bases outside the gene matches: 10. The CDR3 spans 15 residues.

The V gene is TRBV4-1, the J gene TRBJ2-5; D possibly corresponds to TRBD2 (8 bases). CDR3 size: 16 residues. V lost 1 base, J lost 3 bases, and 15 bases lay in between. Germline V gene data show CDR1 as MGHRA and CDR2 as YSYEKL. CDR3 in amino acids: CASSQAPGGGEETQYF. The CDR3 DNA reads TGCGCCAGCAGCCAAGCCCCGGGAGGGGGCGAAGAGACCCAGTACTTC.

This chain connects TRBV4-2 to TRBJ1-5; D call uncertain. V lost 0 bases to trimming and J lost 6 bases, with 6 bases between them. Germline CDR1 and CDR2: LGHNA and YNFKEQ. The CDR3 length is 13 residues. This CDR3 is CASSQDSGQPQHF. The CDR3 DNA reads as TGTGCCAGCAGCCAAGATTCGGGTCAGCCCCAGCATTTT.

This chain joins TRBV7-9 and TRBJ1-4, with 11 bases that match TRBD1. In germline, CDR1 is SEHNR, CDR2 FQNEAQ (reference sequence). Trimming cost V 1 base and J 7 bases; bases outside gene matches: 11. The CDR3 totals 18 residues. The DNA of the CDR3 is TGTGCCAGCAGCTTAGGCTGGACAGGGGGCGATCGTGTTGAAAAACTGTTTTTT. This sequence encodes CASSLGWTGGDRVEKLFF.

V and J are TRBV7-6 and TRBJ1-5; TRBD1 matches 11 bases. From germline, CDR1 is SGHVS and CDR2 FNYEAQ. The CDR3 is 15 residues long. Trimming at V came to 1 base and at J to 5 bases, leaving 1 base not matched to a gene. Here the CDR3 DNA reads TGTGCCAGCAGCTTAGGGACAGGGGGCTATCAGCCCCAGCATTTT. This gives the protein CASSLGTGGYQPQHF.

The chain combines TRBV7-3 with TRBJ2-1; 10 bases line up with TRBD2. V was clipped by 5 bases and J by 5 bases; unmatched bases: 6. The germline CDR1 and CDR2 sequences are SGHTA and FQGTGA. The CDR3 has 15 amino acids. The CDR3 DNA sequence: TGTGCCAGCAGCCCACTAGCGGGGATCAACAATGAGCAGTTCTTC. This gives the protein CASSPLAGINNEQFF.

The chain has TRBV7-3 and TRBJ1-5; D gene ambiguous. CDR3 length: 15 amino acids. V was pared by 0 bases and J by 1 base, with 7 bases between. Germline V lookup: CDR1 SGHTA, CDR2 FQGTGA. The CDR3 here is CASSLTGQSNQPQHF. As DNA, the CDR3 is TGTGCCAGCAGCTTAACTGGCCAGAGCAATCAGCCCCAGCATTTT.

This rearrangement joins TRBV6-4 to TRBJ2-1, with 13 bases lining up with TRBD2. J gave up 3 bases and V 5 bases, and 1 base lay outside the gene matches. This CDR3 is 15 amino acids long. Germline V gene lookup returns CDR1 MRHNA and CDR2 SNTAGT. In DNA, the CDR3 is TGTGCCAGCAGTCGGACTAGCGGGAGCTACAATGAGCAGTTCTTC. It encodes CASSRTSGSYNEQFF.

The chain carries TRBV4-2 and TRBJ1-1; a possible D gene is TRBD1 (5 bases). Trimming left V 0 bases short and J 2 bases short, with 16 bases between. The CDR3 length is 17 residues. The V gene's germline CDR1 is LGHNA and CDR2 YNFKEQ. DNA of the CDR3: TGTGCCAGCAGCCAAGATCCCCCAGGGATAGTCAACACTGAAGCTTTCTTT. Translation gives CASSQDPPGIVNTEAFF.

The chain links TRBV11-2 to TRBJ1-2; D is undetermined. The CDR3 is 14 residues long. V lost 2 bases to trimming and J lost 5 bases, with 12 bases between them. Germline assignment: CDR1 SGHAT and CDR2 FQNNGV. The CDR3 spells CASSLTPSGYGYTF. CDR3 coding DNA: TGTGCCAGCAGCTTAACCCCCAGCGGATATGGCTACACCTTC.

Many counts were recorded for this clone. The chain uses TRBV6-5 and TRBJ2-7, with 7 bases identical to TRBD1. Germline loops: CDR1 MNHEY, CDR2 SVGAGI. This CDR3 contains 15 residues. V was pared by 6 bases and J by 3 bases, with 11 bases of the junction left unmatched. The CDR3 nucleotides are TGTGCCAGCAGGCCCTCCGACAGGGAATTCTACGAGCAGTACTTC. Translated, it gives CASRPSDREFYEQYF.

V and J are TRBV24-1 and TRBJ2-7; D possibly corresponds to TRBD1 (6 bases). The V end was cut by 5 bases, the J end by 2 bases, with 15 bases between. The CDR3 consists of 15 residues. Per the germline V gene, CDR1 is KGHDR and CDR2 is SFDVKD. DNA of the CDR3: TGTGCCACCAGTGCCCTTAAACAGGGTACCTACGAGCAGTACTTC. It translates to CATSALKQGTYEQYF.